A selection of T cell receptor beta chains follows, all from one sample in a study of blood T cell repertoires in COVID-19. Method: immunoSEQ multiplex PCR; TCRdb's copy keeps in-frame clones and lacks some. The sample holds about 240,000 clones, approximately 83% seen once. The specimen was PBMCs or T cells enriched from blood (not recorded which). Receptors were obtained from a woman aged 40 to 49 with acute COVID-19. Each CDR3 is given without its conserved first and last residue. A D gene is named only where the DNA matches it firmly.

j_gene | v_gene | d_gene | CDR3aa
TRBJ1-2 | TRBV5-6 | . | ASSQLRAIDGYT
TRBJ2-5 | TRBV13 | TRBD1 | ASSSGTGGETQY
TRBJ2-7 | TRBV5-1 | TRBD2 | ASSRGTSGTYEQY
TRBJ2-5 | TRBV11-2 | . | ASSLGLRGGRQETQY
TRBJ2-6 | TRBV19 | . | ATRGGGYGANVLT
TRBJ1-5 | TRBV7-9 | . | ASSPPGSSNQPQH
TRBJ1-4 | TRBV2 | TRBD1 | ASSVGARGHEKLF
TRBJ2-1 | TRBV7-7 | TRBD1 | ASSRTTGVNEQF
TRBJ2-1 | TRBV5-3 | TRBD2 | ARGGKREGPHEQF
TRBJ2-1 | TRBV24-1 | . | ATSDVLAEQF
TRBJ2-2 | TRBV3-1/TRBV3-2 | TRBD2 | ASSQDLAGLTGELF
TRBJ1-2 | TRBV24-1 | . | ATSAPGQYGYT
TRBJ1-2 | TRBV6-5 | TRBD1 | ASTGGQGNYGYT
TRBJ1-3 | TRBV2 | TRBD1 | ASRRQGGGNTIY
TRBJ2-2 | TRBV9 | TRBD1 | ASSEQGAWTGELF
TRBJ2-1 | TRBV14 | . | ASSHAPARANEQF
TRBJ2-3 | TRBV12-5 | . | ASGLRTGDGADTQY
TRBJ2-7 | TRBV21-1 | . | ASSKVVADYEQY
TRBJ2-3 | TRBV29-1 | TRBD2 | SVDPLADSDTQY
TRBJ2-1 | TRBV5-1 | TRBD2 | ASSLWRESGNEQF
TRBJ2-7 | TRBV6-5 | TRBD2 | ASSPSGNYGEQY
TRBJ1-2 | TRBV19 | . | ASSLVSDIYGYT
TRBJ2-3 | TRBV27 | TRBD1 | ASSQSGQGGTDTQY
TRBJ1-1 | TRBV3-1/TRBV3-2 | . | ASSQDYEATTAF
TRBJ2-2 | TRBV5-1 | . | ASSLESGTGELF